The clone carrying this TCR beta chain was observed a few times. Its cognate antigen is unknown. With 60 Vbeta and 13 Jbeta primers, the PCR was carried out. The repertoire was sequenced with immunoSEQ multiplex PCR; TCRdb's copy has only in-frame clones and lacks some. This sample yields roughly 150,000 clones, of which 75% to 80% are seen a single time; 2% to 2.5% belongs to the top ten. The data were obtained in a study of cytomegalovirus exposure and HLA in healthy donors. Overall study findings and caveats: A likely sequencing artifact accounted for one observed cluster of highly shared sequence variants. It was reportedly the case that the classifier diagnosed cytomegalovirus status with high specificity and sensitivity. There were reportedly fewer N-insertions in an Asian-associated ancestry cluster than the approximately 600-donor mean, in a later analysis. The authors enumerated over 150 TCR beta chains as linked to cytomegalovirus.

V gave up 3 bases and J gave up 1 base, with 11 bases separating them. There are 15 residues in the CDR3. The V gene's germline CDR1 is SNHLY and CDR2 FYNNEI. The sequencing sample was made of PBMCs. This rearrangement joins TRBV2 to TRBJ2-3, with D unresolved. The TCR comes from a man aged 25-45 years in good health and CMV-seronegative. The CDR3 is CASSDGVVGTDTQYF. CDR3 nucleotides: TGTGCCAGCAGTGATGGAGTAGTAGGCACAGATACGCAGTATTTT.